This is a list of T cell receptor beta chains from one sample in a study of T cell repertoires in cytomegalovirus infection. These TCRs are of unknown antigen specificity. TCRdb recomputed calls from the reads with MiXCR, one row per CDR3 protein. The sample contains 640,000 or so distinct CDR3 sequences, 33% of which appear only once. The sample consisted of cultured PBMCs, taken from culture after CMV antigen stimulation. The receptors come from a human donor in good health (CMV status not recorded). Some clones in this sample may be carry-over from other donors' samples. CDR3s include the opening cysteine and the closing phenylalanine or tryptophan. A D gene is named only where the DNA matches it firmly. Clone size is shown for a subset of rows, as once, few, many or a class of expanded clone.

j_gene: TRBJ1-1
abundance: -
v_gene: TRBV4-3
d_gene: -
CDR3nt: TGCGCCAGCAGCCAATTCGAGAACACTGAAGCTTTCTTT
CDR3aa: CASSQFENTEAFF

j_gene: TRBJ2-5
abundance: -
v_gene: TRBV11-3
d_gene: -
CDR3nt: TGTGCCAGCAGCTTGGGGACTCCAGAGACCCAGTACTTC
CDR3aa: CASSLGTPETQYF

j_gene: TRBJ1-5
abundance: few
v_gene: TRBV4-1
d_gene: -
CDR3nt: TGCGCCAGCAGCCAAGACCCGGGTGGTCAGCCCCAGCATTTT
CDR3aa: CASSQDPGGQPQHF

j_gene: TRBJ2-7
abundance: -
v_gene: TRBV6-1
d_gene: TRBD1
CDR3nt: TGTGCCAGCACCCCTCGGGGGACAGGGGTTGAAGAGCAGTACTTC
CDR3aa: CASTPRGTGVEEQYF

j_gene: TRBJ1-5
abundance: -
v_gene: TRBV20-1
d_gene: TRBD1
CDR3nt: TGCAGTGCCGGGACAGTCTTTAATCAGCCCCAGCATTTT
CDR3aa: CSAGTVFNQPQHF

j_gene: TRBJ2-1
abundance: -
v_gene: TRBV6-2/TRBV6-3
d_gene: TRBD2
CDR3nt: TGTGCCACCGCGGGACTAGCGGAGTACAATGAGCAGTTCTTC
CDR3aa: CATAGLAEYNEQFF

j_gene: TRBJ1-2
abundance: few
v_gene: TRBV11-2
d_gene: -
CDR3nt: TGTGCCAGCAGCTCAGGGCTGTCAGCCAACTATGGCTACACCTTC
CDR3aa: CASSSGLSANYGYTF

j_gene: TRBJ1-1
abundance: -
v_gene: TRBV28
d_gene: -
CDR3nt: TGTGCCAGCAGTCAACGGGGACGCCTCCCCCCGGAAGTCACTGAAGCTTTCTTT
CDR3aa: CASSQRGRLPPEVTEAFF

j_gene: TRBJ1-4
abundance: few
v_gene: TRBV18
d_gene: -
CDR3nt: TGTGCCAGCTCACCAACGGACAGCCAAGGGGAAAAACTGTTTTTT
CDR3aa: CASSPTDSQGEKLFF

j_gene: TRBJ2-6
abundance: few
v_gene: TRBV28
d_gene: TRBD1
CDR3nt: TGTGCCAGCAGTTCCCGACAGGGTTCTGGGGCCAACGTCCTGACTTTC
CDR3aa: CASSSRQGSGANVLTF

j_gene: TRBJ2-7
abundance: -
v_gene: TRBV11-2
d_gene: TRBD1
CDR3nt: TGTGCCAGCAGCTCCCGACAGGGCTTATACGACGAGCAGTACTTC
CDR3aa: CASSSRQGLYDEQYF

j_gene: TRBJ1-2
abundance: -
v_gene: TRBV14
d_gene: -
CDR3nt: TGTGCCAGCAGCCAGCAGCGTCTAGAGGGCTACACCTTC
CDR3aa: CASSQQRLEGYTF

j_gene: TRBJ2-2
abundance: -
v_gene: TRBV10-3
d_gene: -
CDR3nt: TGTGCCATCAGTGCTCAGGGAATGACCGGGGAGCTGTTTTTT
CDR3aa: CAISAQGMTGELFF

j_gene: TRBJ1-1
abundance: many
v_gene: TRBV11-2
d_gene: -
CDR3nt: TGTGCCAGCAGCTTAGACGGTACAGGGTCGGTGAACACTGAAGCTTTCTTT
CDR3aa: CASSLDGTGSVNTEAFF